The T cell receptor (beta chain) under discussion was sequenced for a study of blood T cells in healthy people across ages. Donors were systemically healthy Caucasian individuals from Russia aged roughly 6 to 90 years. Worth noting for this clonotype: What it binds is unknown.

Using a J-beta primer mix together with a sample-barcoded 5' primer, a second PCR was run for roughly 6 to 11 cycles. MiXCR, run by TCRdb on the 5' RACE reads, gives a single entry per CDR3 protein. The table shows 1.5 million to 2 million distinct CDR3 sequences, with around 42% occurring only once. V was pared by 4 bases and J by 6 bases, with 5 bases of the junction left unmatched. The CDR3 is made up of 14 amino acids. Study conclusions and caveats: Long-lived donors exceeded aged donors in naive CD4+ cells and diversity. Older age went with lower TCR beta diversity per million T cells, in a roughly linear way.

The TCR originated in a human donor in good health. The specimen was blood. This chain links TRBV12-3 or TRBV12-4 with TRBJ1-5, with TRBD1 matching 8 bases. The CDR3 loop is CASSWTGRGQPQHF. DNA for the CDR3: TGTGCCAGCAGTTGGACAGGGCGCGGTCAGCCCCAGCATTTT.